A single sample gave rise to the 16 T cell receptor beta chains below, sequenced in a study of cytomegalovirus exposure and HLA in healthy donors. Amplification used 60 Vbeta primers and 13 Jbeta primers. The assay was immunoSEQ multiplex PCR, and TCRdb's table has in-frame clones only and misses some. The sample contains about 190,000 clones, about four fifths of which appear only once. The specimen sequenced was PBMCs. The receptors come from a man between 18 and 35 years old in good health and CMV-seronegative.

The chain joins TRBV5-1 to TRBJ2-7; weak D call: TRBD1 (5 bases). This CDR3 contains 15 residues. The V gene's germline CDR1 is SGHRS and CDR2 YFSETQ. V lost 0 bases to trimming and J lost 0 bases, with 10 bases between them. CDR3 in amino acids: CASSLEGALSYEQYF. The CDR3 DNA sequence: TGCGCCAGCAGCTTGGAAGGGGCACTCTCCTACGAGCAGTACTTC.

CDR3 region: CASRRSPLATYNEQFF. Here the CDR3 DNA reads TGTGCCAGCAGACGGAGTCCCTTAGCGACCTACAATGAGCAGTTCTTC. V gene TRBV28 combines with J gene TRBJ2-1, with a weak D call TRBD2 (5 bases). V was cut by 6 bases and J by 2 bases, with 17 bases left in between. CDR3 size: 16 residues. CDR1 is MDHEN, CDR2 SYDVKM, per germline.

The CDR3 DNA reads as TGTGCCAGCAGTTCGGGACAGGGTATTGATTCACCCCTCCACTTT. Its translation: CASSSGQGIDSPLHF. The chain links TRBV6-5 to TRBJ1-6; 9 nucleotides agree with TRBD1. The CDR3 is 15 amino acids. Trimming took 4 bases from V and 8 from J; bases not matched to a gene: 6. Germline V gives CDR1 MNHEY, CDR2 SVGAGI.

V and J are TRBV5-4 and TRBJ2-3; D ambiguous. The ends were cut back, 0 bases at V and 5 bases at J, with 13 bases in the middle. CDR1 SGHNT and CDR2 YYREEE come from the germline V gene (reference sequence). This CDR3 comprises 15 residues. CDR3 residues: CASSLAKGSGDTQYF. CDR3 nucleotide sequence: TGTGCCAGCAGCTTGGCCAAAGGCTCGGGAGATACGCAGTATTTT.

The chain carries TRBV6-6 and TRBJ1-2; D not certain. V dropped 0 bases and J dropped 3 bases, with 11 bases sitting between them. The V gene's germline CDR1 is MNHNY and CDR2 SVGAGI (reference sequence). The CDR3 runs 15 residues. CDR3 in DNA: TGTGCCAGCAGTTACTCTAACAGTCTTTACTATGGCTACACCTTC. Translation: CASSYSNSLYYGYTF.

The chain uses TRBV6-1 and TRBJ2-5; tentatively, D is TRBD1 (6 bases). Trimming removed 5 bases at V and 2 bases at J, with 12 bases between. The CDR3 contains 14 residues. Germline-derived CDR1 and CDR2 are MNHNS and SASEGT. Written as DNA, the CDR3 is TGTGCCAGCAGTACGTCCGGGACACAAGAGACCCAGTACTTC. This sequence encodes CASSTSGTQETQYF.

The chain couples TRBV5-1 to TRBJ2-2; 7 nucleotides line up with TRBD1. Per germline, CDR1 SGHRS and CDR2 YFSETQ. Losses at the gene ends were 3 bases for V and 1 base for J; bases not matched to a gene: 6. The CDR3 spans 16 residues. CDR3 nucleotides: TGCGCCAGCAGCTCCCCGACAGGGAAGAACACCGGGGAGCTGTTTTTT. Amino acid sequence: CASSSPTGKNTGELFF.

The chain uses TRBV18 and TRBJ2-7; maybe TRBD2 (5 bases). Trimming stripped 3 bases from V and 0 bases from J, with 9 bases between. The CDR3 spans 14 residues. The germline V gene has CDR1 KGHSH and CDR2 LQKENI. The CDR3 protein is CASSPERSSYEQYF. CDR3 nucleotides: TGTGCCAGCTCACCCGAGCGGTCCTCCTACGAGCAGTACTTC.

The V gene is TRBV27, the J gene TRBJ2-7; 8 bases fit TRBD1. This CDR3 has 16 residues. The V and J ends lost 2 bases and 0 bases, in that order; junction bases with no gene match: 6. The germline V gene encodes CDR1 MNHEY and CDR2 SMNVEV (reference sequence). CDR3 loop: CASSLTGQGPSYEQYF. For the CDR3, the DNA is TGTGCCAGCAGTTTAACCGGACAGGGACCCTCCTACGAGCAGTACTTC.

This rearrangement joins TRBV6-5 to TRBJ2-5; D possibly corresponds to TRBD1 (5 bases). CDR3 length: 14 residues. The germline CDR1 and CDR2 sequences are MNHEY and SVGAGI. V was cut by 2 bases and J by 4 bases, with 11 bases left in between. The CDR3 DNA is TGTGCCAGCAGTTACAGGGGTTGGGGAGAGACCCAGTACTTC. It specifies CASSYRGWGETQYF.

The chain links TRBV9 to TRBJ1-2, with TRBD1 matching 7 bases. The CDR3 extends over 13 amino acids. Germline CDR1 reads SGDLS; CDR2 reads YYNGEE. Trimming at V came to 3 bases and at J to 8 bases, leaving 7 bases not matched to a gene. CDR3 in amino acids: CASSGSRGQGYTF. CDR3 bases: TGTGCCAGCAGCGGAAGTAGGGGACAGGGCTACACCTTC.

The chain combines TRBV19 with TRBJ1-4; a weak D match, TRBD1 (5 bases). The CDR3 length is 15 residues. CDR1 is LNHDA and CDR2 is SQIVND in the germline V gene (reference sequence). Trimming cost V 5 bases and J 1 base, with 11 bases left between them. The DNA for the CDR3 is TGTGCCAGTAGTCCGAGGACAAGAACTAATGAAAAACTGTTTTTT. This encodes CASSPRTRTNEKLFF.

Concerning this clone: The junction departs from germline at one end; a sequencing error may be responsible. The chain has TRBV7-9 and TRBJ2-7; the match to TRBD1 covers 10 bases. The germline V gene has CDR1 SEHNR and CDR2 FQNEAQ (reference sequence). The CDR3 spans 15 residues. This CDR3 reads CSSTPGQGSLYEQYF. CDR3 nucleotides: TGTTCCAGCACTCCGGGACAGGGGTCCCTCTACGAGCAGTACTTC.

This chain uses TRBV10-1 with TRBJ2-7; D unclear. This CDR3 region has 14 residues. Trimming took 0 bases from V and 2 from J, leaving 8 bases between them. Germline V lookup: CDR1 WNHNN, CDR2 SYGVQD (reference sequence). Here the CDR3 reads CASSESVTPYEQYF. The DNA of the CDR3 is TGCGCCAGCAGTGAGTCGGTGACACCCTACGAGCAGTACTTC.

This clone has only a few counts. J is TRBJ1-4 and V is TRBV7-9, with D hard to call. The germline gives CDR1 SEHNR, CDR2 FQNEAQ (reference sequence). Trimming removed 5 bases from V and 8 bases from J, with 18 bases in between. The CDR3 is made up of 15 amino acids. CDR3 DNA sequence: TGTGCCAGCAGCCCTGCGGGAGACAATTTGGAAAAACTGTTTTTT. Amino acid sequence: CASSPAGDNLEKLFF.

V and J are TRBV19 and TRBJ1-3; D remains ambiguous. The CDR3 spans 15 residues. Germline CDR1 reads LNHDA; CDR2 reads SQIVND (reference sequence). Trimming pared 2 bases from V and 1 base from J, leaving 9 bases between. For the CDR3, the DNA is TGTGCCAGTAGTATAAGCCCGACTTCTGGAAACACCATATATTTT. Its translation is CASSISPTSGNTIYF.